A single T cell receptor (beta chain) is shown here with its context. Its antigen is not known. Using a J-beta primer mix together with a sample-barcoded 5' primer, a second PCR was run for 7 to 11 cycles. The template-switch adaptor was a 5' adaptor with 12 random nucleotides. It tagged each cDNA molecule. TCRdb re-called the 5' RACE reads with MiXCR, one entry per CDR3 protein. The table lists 1.5 million to 1.9 million distinct CDR3 sequences, 42% of them singletons, with about 3.8% in the top ten. This record belongs to a study of blood T cells in healthy people across ages. This CDR3 region has 14 residues. Germline V gene lookup returns CDR1 WSHSY and CDR2 SAAADI. V dropped 3 bases and J dropped 9 bases, with 12 bases sitting between them. The donors, healthy Caucasians from Russia, were aged about 6 to 95. Regarding the study as a whole: Per million T cells, TCR beta diversity dropped roughly linearly as age increased. Diversity figures derived from one million T cells were judged to underestimate the true value.

Sequencing was carried out using blood. The source of this sequence is a woman between 18 and 29 years old in good health. The chain couples TRBV10-2 to TRBJ1-6; tentatively, D is TRBD1 (5 bases). The CDR3 nucleotides read TGCGCCAGCAGTGACGGCAGGGAGAGTTCACCCCTCCACTTT. It translates to CASSDGRESSPLHF.